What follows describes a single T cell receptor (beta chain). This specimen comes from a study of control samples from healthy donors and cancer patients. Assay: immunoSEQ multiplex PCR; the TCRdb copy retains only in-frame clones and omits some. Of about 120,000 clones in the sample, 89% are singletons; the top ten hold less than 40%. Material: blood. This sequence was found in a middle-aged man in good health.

In nucleotides, the CDR3 is TGTGCCAGCAGGAGGACGGCCTCCTACGAGCAGTACTTC. It encodes CASRRTASYEQYF. This chain joins TRBV6-5 and TRBJ2-7; D unclear. CDR3 length: 13 amino acids. Trimming pared 6 bases from V and 0 bases from J, leaving 9 bases between. The germline V gene encodes CDR1 MNHEY and CDR2 SVGAGI.